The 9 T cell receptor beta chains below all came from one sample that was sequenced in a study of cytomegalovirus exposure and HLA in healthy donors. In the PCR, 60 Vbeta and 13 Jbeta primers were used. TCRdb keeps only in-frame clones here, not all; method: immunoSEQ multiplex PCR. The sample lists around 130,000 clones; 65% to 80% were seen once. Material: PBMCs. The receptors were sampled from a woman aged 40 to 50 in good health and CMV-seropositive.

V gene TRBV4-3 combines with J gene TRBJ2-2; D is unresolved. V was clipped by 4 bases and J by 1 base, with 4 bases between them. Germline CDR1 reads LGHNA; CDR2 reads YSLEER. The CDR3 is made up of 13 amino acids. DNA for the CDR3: TGCGCCAGCAGCCGAGGGAACACCGGGGAGCTGTTTTTT. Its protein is CASSRGNTGELFF.

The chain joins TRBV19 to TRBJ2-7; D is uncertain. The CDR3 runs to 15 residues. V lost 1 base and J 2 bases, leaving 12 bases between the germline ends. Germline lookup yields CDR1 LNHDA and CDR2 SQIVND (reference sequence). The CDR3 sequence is CASSIGIWSAYEQYF. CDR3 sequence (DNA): TGTGCCAGTAGTATAGGTATCTGGTCGGCCTACGAGCAGTACTTC.

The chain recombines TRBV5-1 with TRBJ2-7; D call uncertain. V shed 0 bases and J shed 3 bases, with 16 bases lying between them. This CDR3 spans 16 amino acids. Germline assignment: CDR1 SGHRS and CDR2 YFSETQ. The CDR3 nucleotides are TGCGCCAGCAGCTTGGCCGGTGGGCAGAACCGCTACGAGCAGTACTTC. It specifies CASSLAGGQNRYEQYF.

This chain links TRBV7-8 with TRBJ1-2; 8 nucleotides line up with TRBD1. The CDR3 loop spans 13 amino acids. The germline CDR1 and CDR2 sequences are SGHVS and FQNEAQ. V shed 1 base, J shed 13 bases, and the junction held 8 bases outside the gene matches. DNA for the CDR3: TGTGCCAGCAGCTTAGTGGACAGGGTCCCCCCCACCTTC. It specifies CASSLVDRVPPTF.

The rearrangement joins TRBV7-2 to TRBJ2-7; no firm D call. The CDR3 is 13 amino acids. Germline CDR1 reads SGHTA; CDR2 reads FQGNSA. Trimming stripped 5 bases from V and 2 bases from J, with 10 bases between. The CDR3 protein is CASSLSLPYEQYF. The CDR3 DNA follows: TGTGCCAGCAGCCTGTCCCTTCCCTACGAGCAGTACTTC.

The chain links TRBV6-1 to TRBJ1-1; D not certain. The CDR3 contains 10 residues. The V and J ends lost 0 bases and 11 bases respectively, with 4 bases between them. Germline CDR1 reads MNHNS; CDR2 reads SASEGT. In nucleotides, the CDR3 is TGTGCCAGCAGTGAAGCCAGGGCTTTCTTT. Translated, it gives CASSEARAFF.

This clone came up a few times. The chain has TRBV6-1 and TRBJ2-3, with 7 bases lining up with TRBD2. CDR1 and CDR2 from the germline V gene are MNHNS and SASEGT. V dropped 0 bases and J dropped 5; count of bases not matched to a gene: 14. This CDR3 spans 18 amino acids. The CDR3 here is CASSEAPGGTWKGDTQYF. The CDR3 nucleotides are TGTGCCAGCAGTGAAGCGCCCGGGGGGACTTGGAAGGGAGATACGCAGTATTTT.

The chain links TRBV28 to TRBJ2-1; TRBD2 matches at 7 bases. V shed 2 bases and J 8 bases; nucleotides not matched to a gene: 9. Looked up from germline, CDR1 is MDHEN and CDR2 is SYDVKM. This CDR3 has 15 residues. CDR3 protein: CASSLGQGGSHEQFF. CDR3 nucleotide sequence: TGTGCCAGCAGTTTAGGGCAGGGAGGGTCCCATGAGCAGTTCTTC. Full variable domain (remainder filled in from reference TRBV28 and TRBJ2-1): DVKVTQSSRYLVKRTGEKVFLECVQDMDHENMFWYRQDPGLGLRLIYFSYDVKMKEKGDIPEGYSVSREKKERFSLILESASTNQTSMYLCASSLGQGGSHEQFFGPGTRLTVL.

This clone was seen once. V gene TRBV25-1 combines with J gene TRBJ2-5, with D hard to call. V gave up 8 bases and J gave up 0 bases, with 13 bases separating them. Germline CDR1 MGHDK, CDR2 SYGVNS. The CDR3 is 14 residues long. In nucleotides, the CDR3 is TGTGCCAGCGGAACAGTGGAATACCAAGAGACCCAGTACTTC. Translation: CASGTVEYQETQYF.